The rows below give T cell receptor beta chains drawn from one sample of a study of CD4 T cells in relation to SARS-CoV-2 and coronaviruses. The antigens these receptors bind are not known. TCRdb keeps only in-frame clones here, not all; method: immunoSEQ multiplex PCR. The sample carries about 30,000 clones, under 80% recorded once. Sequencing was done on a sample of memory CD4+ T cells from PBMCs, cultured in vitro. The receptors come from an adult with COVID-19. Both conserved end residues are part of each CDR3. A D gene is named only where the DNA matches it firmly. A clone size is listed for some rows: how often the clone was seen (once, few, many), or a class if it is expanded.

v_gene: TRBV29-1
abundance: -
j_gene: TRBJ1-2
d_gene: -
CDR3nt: TGCAGCGTTGAATTTCGGGGGGGATTGAATGGCTACACCTTC
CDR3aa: CSVEFRGGLNGYTF

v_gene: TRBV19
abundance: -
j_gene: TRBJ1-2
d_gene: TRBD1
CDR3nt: TGTGCCAGTAGAGGACAGGGCAACTATGGCTACACCTTC
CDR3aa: CASRGQGNYGYTF

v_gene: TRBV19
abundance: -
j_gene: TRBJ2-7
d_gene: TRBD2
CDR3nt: TGTGCCAGTAGTATCGCCGCTAGCGGGAGGCCCTACGAGCAGTACTTC
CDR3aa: CASSIAASGRPYEQYF

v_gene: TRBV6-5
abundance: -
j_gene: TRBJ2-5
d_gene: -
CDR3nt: TGTGCCAGCAGTCCGGGAACCGGGGAGACCCAGTACTTC
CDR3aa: CASSPGTGETQYF

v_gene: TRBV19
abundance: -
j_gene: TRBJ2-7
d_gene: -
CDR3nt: TGTGCCAGTAGTAGTAGACAGCTCTACGAGCAGTACTTC
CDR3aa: CASSSRQLYEQYF

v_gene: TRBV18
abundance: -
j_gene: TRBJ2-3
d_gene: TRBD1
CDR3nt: TGTGCCAGCTCACCACTCCAGGGGGAGACGCAGTATTTT
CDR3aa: CASSPLQGETQYF

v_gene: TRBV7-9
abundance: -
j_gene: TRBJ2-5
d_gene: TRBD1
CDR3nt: TGTGCCAGCAGCCGGGGACAGGGGGTGGCAGAGACCCAGTACTTC
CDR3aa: CASSRGQGVAETQYF

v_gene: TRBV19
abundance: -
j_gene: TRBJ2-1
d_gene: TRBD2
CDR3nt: TGTGCCAGTAGTCAAGAGGTCCTAAATTTCGCGGGAGGGCCTTCAAACAATGAGCAGTTCTTC
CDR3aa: CASSQEVLNFAGGPSNNEQFF

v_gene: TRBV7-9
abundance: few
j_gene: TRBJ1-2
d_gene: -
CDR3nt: TGTGCCAGCAGCTTAGCTGGGGGTGTTAACTATGGCTACACCTTC
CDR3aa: CASSLAGGVNYGYTF

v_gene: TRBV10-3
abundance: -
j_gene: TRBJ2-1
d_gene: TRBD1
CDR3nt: TGTGCCATCAGTGGGACAGGGAGTCCCAATGAGCAGTTCTTC
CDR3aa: CAISGTGSPNEQFF

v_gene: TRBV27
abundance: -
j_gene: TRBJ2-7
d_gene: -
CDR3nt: TGTGCCAGCAGTTTACGGGGGTATCACGAGCAGTACTTC
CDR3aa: CASSLRGYHEQYF

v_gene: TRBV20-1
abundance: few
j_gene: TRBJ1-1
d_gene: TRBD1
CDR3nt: TGCAGTTCCACAGGGGGCGGGGGAGCTTTCTTT
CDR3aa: CSSTGGGGAFF

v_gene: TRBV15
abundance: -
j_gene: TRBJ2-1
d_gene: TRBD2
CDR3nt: TGTGCCACCAGCTCTAGCGGGAGGGGTGAGCAGTTCTTC
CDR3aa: CATSSSGRGEQFF

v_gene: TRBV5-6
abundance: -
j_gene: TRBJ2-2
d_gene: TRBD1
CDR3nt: TGTGCCAGCAGCCCTTTAGGGACAGGGGGCTTCGGGGAGCTGTTTTTT
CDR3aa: CASSPLGTGGFGELFF

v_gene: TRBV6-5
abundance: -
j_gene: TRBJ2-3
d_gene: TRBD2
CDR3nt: TGTGCCAGCACCGAGCGACTAGCGGGAGAGAGGACGCAGTATTTT
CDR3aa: CASTERLAGERTQYF

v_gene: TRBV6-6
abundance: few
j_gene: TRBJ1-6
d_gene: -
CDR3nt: TGTGCCAGCAGTCGAGGGGGACGGACCTATAATTCACCCCTCCACTTT
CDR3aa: CASSRGGRTYNSPLHF